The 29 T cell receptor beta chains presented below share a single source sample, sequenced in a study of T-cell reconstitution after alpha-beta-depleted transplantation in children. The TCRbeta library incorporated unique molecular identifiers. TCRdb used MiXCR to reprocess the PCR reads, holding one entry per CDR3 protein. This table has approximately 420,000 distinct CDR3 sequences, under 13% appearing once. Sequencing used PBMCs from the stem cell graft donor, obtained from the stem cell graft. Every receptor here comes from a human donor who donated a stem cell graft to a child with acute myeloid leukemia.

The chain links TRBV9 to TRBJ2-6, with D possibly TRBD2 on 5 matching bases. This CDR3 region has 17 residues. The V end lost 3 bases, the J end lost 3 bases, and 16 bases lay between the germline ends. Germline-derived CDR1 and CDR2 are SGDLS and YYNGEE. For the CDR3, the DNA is TGTGCCAGCAGCGCCAATGGTAAAGGAGGTGGGGCCAACGTCCTGACTTTC. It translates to CASSANGKGGGANVLTF.

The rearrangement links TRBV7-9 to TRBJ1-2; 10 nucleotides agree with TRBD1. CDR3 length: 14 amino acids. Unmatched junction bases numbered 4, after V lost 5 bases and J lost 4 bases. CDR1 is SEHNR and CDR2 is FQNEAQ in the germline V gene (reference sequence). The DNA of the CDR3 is TGTGCCAGCAGCATGGACAGGGGGAGCTATGGCTACACCTTC. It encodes CASSMDRGSYGYTF. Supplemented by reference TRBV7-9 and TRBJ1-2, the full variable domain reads DTGVSQNPRHKITKRGQNVTFRCDPISEHNRLYWYRQTLGQGPEFLTYFQNEAQLEKSRLLSDRFSAERPKGSFSTLEIQRTEQGDSAMYLCASSMDRGSYGYTFGSGTRLTVV.

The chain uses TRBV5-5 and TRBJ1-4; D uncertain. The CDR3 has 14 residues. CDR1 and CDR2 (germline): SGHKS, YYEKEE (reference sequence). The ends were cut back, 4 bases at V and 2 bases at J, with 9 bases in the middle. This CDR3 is CASSLLGTNEKLFF. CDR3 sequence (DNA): TGTGCCAGCAGCCTCCTGGGGACTAATGAAAAACTGTTTTTT.

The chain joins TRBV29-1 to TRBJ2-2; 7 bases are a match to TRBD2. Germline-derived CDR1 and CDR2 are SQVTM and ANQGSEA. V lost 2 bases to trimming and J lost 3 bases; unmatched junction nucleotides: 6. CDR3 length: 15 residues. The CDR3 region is CSVELSGEYTGELFF. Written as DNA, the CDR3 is TGCAGCGTTGAACTAAGCGGGGAGTACACCGGGGAGCTGTTTTTT.

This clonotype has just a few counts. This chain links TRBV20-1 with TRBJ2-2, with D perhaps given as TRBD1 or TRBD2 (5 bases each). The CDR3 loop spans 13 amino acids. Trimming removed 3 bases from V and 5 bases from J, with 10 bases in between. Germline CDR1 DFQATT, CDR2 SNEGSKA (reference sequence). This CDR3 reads CSASLWGTGELFF. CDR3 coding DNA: TGCAGTGCTAGTCTGTGGGGGACCGGGGAGCTGTTTTTT.

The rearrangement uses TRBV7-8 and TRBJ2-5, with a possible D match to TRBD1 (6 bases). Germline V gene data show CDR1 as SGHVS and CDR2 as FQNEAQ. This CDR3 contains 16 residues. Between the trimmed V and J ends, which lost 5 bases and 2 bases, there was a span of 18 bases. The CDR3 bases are TGTGCCAGCAGCCCCCGGCCTGCGGACAGACAAGAGACCCAGTACTTC. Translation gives CASSPRPADRQETQYF.

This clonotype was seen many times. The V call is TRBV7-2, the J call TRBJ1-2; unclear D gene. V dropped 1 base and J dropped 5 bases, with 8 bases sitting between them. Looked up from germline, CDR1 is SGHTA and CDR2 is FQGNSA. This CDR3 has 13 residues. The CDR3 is CASSLDRLYGYTF. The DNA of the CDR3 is TGTGCCAGCAGCTTAGACAGACTTTATGGCTACACCTTC.

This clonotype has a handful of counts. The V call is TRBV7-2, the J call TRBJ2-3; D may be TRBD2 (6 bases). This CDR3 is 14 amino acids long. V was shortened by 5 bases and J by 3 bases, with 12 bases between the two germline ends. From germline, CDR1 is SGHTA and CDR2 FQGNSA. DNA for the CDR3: TGTGCCAGCAGCCCAGTGGCGGGGACAGATACGCAGTATTTT. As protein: CASSPVAGTDTQYF.

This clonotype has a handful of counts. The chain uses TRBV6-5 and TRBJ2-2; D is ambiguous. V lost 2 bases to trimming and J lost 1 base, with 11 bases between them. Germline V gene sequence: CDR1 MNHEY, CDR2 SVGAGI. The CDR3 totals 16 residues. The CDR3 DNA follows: TGTGCCAGCAGTTACAGCCCCCCCGGGAACACCGGGGAGCTGTTTTTT. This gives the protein CASSYSPPGNTGELFF.

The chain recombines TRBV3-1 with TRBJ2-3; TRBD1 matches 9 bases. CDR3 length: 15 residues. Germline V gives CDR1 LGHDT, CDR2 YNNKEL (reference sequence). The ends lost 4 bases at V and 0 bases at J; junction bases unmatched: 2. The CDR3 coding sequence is TGTGCCAGCAGCCCAGGGACAGGGAGCACAGATACGCAGTATTTT. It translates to CASSPGTGSTDTQYF.

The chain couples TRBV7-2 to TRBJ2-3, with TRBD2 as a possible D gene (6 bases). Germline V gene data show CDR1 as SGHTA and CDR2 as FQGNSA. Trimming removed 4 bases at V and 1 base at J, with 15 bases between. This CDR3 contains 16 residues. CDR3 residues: CASSSREWSGTDTQYF. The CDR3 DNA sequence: TGTGCCAGCAGCTCCCGGGAGTGGTCTGGCACAGATACGCAGTATTTT.

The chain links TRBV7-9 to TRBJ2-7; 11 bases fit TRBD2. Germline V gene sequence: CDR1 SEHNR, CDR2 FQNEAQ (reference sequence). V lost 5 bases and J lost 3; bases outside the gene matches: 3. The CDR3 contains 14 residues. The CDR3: CASSRGTSGYEQYV. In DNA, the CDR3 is TGTGCCAGCAGCCGGGGGACTAGCGGCTACGAGCAGTACGTC.

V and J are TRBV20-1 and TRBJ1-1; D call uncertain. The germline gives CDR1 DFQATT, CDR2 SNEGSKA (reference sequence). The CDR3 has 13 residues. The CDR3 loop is CRPSSPRNTEAFF. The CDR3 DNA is TGCAGACCCTCTTCCCCGAGGAACACTGAAGCTTTCTTT.

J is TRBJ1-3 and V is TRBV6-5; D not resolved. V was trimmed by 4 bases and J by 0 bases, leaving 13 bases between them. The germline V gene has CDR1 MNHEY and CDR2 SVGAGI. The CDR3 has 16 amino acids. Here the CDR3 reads CASSFSPMDSGNTIYF. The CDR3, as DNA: TGTGCCAGCAGTTTCTCACCCATGGACTCTGGAAACACCATATATTTT.

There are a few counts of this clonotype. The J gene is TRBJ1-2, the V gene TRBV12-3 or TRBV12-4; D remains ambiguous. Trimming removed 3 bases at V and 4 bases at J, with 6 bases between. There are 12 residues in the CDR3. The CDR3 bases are TGTGCCAGCAGTTTGCAGGTCTATGGCTACACCTTC. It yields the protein CASSLQVYGYTF.

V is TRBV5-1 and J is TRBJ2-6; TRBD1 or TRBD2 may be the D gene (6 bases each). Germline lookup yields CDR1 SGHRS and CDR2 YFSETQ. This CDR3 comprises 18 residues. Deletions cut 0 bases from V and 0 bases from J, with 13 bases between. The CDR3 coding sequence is TGCGCCAGCAGCTTGGTGGAGGGGGGATACTCTGGGGCCAACGTCCTGACTTTC. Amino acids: CASSLVEGGYSGANVLTF.

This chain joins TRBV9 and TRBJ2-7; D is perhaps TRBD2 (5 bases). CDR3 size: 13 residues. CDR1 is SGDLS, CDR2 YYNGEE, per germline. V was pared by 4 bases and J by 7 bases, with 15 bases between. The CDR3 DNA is TGTGCCAGCAGCACTTACGCTGGGAGTGAGCAGTACTTC. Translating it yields CASSTYAGSEQYF.

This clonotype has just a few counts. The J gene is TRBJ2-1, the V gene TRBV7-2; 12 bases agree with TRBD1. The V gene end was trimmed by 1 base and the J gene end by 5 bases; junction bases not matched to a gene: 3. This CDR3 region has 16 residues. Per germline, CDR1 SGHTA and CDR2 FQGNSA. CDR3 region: CASSLGGTGGNNEQFF. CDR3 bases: TGTGCCAGCAGCTTAGGTGGGACAGGGGGCAACAATGAGCAGTTCTTC.

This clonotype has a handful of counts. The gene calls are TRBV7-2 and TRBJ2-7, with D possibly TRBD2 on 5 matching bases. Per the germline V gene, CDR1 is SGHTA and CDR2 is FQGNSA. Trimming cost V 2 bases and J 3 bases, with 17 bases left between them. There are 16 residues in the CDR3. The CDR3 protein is CASSLSMSLGGYEQYF. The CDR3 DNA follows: TGTGCCAGCAGCTTATCCATGTCACTAGGAGGCTACGAGCAGTACTTC.

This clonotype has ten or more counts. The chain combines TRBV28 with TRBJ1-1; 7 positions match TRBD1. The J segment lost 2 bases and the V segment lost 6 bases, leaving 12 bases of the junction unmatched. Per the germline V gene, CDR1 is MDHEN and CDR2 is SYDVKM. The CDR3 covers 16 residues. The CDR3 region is CASRPHEGQINTEAFF. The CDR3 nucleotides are TGTGCCAGCAGGCCACACGAGGGACAGATCAACACTGAAGCTTTCTTT.

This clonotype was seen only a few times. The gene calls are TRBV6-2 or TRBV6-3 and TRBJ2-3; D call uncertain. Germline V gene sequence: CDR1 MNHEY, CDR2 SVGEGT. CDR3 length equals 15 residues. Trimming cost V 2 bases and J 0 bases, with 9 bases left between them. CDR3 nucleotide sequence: TGTGCCAGCAGTTACCAACTTTCTAGCACAGATACGCAGTATTTT. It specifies CASSYQLSSTDTQYF.

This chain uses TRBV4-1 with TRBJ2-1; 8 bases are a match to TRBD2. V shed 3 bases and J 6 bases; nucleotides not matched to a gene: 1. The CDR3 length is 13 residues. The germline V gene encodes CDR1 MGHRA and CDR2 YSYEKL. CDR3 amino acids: CASSQLAGNEQFF. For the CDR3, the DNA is TGCGCCAGCAGCCAGCTAGCGGGCAATGAGCAGTTCTTC.

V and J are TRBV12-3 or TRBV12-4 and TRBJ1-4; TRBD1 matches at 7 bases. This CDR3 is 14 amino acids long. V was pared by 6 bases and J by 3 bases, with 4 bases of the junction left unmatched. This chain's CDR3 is CASSGQAANEKLFF. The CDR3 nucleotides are TGTGCCAGCAGCGGACAGGCCGCTAATGAAAAACTGTTTTTT.

For the CDR3, the DNA is TGTGCCAGCAGTCACACAGGGAATCCACAGCCCCAGCATTTT. Its protein is CASSHTGNPQPQHF. The chain is built from TRBV12-3 or TRBV12-4 and TRBJ1-5; the D gene is possibly TRBD1 (6 bases). Trimming cost V 5 bases and J 7 bases, with 15 bases left between them. The CDR3 has 14 residues.

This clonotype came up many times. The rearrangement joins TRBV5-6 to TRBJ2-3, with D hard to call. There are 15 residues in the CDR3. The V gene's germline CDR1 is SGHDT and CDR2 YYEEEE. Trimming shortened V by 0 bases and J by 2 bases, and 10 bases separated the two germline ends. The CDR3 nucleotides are TGTGCCAGCAGCTTGGGATTACGGTTCACAGATACGCAGTATTTT. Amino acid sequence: CASSLGLRFTDTQYF.

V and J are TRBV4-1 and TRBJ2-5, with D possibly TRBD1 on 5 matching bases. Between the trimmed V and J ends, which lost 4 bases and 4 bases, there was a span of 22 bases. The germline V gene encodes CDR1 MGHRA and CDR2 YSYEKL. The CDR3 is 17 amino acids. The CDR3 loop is CASSLFYAQGVVETQYF. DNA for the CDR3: TGCGCCAGCAGCCTATTCTACGCCCAAGGGGTGGTAGAGACCCAGTACTTC.

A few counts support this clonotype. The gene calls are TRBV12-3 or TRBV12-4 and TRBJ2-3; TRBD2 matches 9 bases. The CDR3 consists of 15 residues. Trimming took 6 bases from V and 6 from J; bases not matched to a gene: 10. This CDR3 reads CASSGGASGADTQYF. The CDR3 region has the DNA TGTGCCAGCAGCGGCGGGGCTAGCGGGGCCGATACGCAGTATTTT.

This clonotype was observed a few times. Here the CDR3 DNA reads TGTGCCAGCAGCTTTGGTCTGGGGGTCGCAGATACGCAGTATTTT. As protein: CASSFGLGVADTQYF. The chain joins TRBV7-8 to TRBJ2-3, with D perhaps given as TRBD1 or TRBD2 (5 bases each). The CDR3 is 15 residues long. From germline, CDR1 is SGHVS and CDR2 FQNEAQ. Trimming took off 3 bases at V and 4 bases at J, with 14 bases between the two ends.

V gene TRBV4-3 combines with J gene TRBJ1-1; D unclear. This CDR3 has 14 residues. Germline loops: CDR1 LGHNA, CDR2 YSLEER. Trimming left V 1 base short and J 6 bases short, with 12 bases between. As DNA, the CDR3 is TGCGCCAGCAGCCAAGCGGTGTTTCGCCCTGAAGCTTTCTTT. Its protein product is CASSQAVFRPEAFF.